Detailed here is one T cell receptor (beta chain). Its antigen is currently unknown. The PCR ran on 60 Vbeta and 13 Jbeta primers. Sequencing was performed with immunoSEQ multiplex PCR; in TCRdb, only in-frame clones are kept and a portion is missing. The data show some 150,000 clones, 65% to 90% seen once. These data come from a study of cytomegalovirus exposure and HLA in healthy donors. Germline CDR1 is MNHEY and CDR2 is SMNVEV (reference sequence). With 4 bases removed from V and 3 bases from J, the gap between germline ends came to 13 bases. This CDR3 region has 14 residues. General study points: With DRB1 most and HLA-C fewest, TCR association rates differed between HLA loci in a later analysis. Donors were assumed by presence/absence analyses to have roughly uniform sequencing depth.

The source is a female donor in good health and CMV-seronegative. The sequencing sample was made of PBMCs. The chain employs TRBV27 and TRBJ2-7; possible D gene TRBD1, 5 bases. In DNA form, the CDR3 reads TGTGCCAGCAGTTCCGATTCCAGGGTCTACGAGCAGTACTTC. As protein: CASSSDSRVYEQYF.